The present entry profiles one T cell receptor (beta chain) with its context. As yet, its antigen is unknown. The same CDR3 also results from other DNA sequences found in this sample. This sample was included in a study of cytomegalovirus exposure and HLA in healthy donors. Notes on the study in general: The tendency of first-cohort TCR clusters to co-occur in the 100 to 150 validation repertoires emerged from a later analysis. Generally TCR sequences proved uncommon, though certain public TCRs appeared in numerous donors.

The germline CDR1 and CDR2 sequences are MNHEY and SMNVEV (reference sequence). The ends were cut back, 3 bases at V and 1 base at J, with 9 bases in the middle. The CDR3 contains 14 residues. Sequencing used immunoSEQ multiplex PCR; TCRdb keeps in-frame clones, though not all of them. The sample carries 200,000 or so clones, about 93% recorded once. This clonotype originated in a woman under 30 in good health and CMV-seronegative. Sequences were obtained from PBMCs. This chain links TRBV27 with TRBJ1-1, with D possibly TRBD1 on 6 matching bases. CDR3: CASSLTGENTEAFF. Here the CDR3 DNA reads TGTGCCAGCAGTTTGACAGGAGAGAACACTGAAGCTTTCTTT.